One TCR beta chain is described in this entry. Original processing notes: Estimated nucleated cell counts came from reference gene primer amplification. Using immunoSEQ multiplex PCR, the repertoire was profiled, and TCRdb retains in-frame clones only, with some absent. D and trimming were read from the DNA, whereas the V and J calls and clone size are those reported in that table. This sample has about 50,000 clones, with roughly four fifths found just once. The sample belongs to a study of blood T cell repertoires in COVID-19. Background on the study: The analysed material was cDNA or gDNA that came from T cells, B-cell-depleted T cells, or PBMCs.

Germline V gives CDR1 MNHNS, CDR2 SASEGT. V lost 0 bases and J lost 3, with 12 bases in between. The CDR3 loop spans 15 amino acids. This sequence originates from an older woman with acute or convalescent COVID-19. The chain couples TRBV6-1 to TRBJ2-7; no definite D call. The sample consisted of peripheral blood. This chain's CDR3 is CASSEAGGSVYEQYF. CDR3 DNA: TGTGCCAGCAGTGAAGCGGGTGGCAGCGTCTACGAGCAGTACTTC.